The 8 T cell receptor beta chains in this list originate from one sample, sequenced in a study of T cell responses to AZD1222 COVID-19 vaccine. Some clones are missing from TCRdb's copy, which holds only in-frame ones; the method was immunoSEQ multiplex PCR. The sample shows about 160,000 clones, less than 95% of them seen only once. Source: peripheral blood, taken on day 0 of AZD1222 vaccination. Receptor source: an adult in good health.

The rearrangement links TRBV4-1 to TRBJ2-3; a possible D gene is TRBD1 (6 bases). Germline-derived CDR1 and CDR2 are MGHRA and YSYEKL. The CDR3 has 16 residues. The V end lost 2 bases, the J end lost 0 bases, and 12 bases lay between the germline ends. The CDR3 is CASSQTQGYSTDTQYF. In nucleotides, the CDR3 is TGCGCCAGCAGCCAAACACAGGGATATAGCACAGATACGCAGTATTTT.

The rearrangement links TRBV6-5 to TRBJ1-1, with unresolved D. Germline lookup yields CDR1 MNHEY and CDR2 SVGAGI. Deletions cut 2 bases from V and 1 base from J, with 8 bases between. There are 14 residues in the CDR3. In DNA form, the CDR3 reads TGTGCCAGCAGTTACACACAAAGGAACACTGAAGCTTTCTTT. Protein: CASSYTQRNTEAFF.

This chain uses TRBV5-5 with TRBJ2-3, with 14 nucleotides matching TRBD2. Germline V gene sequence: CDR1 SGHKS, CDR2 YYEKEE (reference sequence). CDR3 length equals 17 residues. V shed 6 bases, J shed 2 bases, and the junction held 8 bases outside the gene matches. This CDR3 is CASTRLAGGLNTDTQYF. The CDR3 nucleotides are TGTGCCAGCACTCGACTAGCGGGGGGGCTGAACACAGATACGCAGTATTTT.

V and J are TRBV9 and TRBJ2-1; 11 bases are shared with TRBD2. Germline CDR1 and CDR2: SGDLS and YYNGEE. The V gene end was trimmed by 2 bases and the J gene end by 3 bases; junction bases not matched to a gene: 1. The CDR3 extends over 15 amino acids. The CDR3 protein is CASSVGLAGYNEQFF. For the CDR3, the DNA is TGTGCCAGCAGCGTTGGACTAGCGGGCTACAATGAGCAGTTCTTC.

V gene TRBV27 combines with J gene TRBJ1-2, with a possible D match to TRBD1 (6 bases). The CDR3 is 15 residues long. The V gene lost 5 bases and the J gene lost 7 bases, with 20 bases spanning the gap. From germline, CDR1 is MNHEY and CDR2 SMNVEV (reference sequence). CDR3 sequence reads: CASSPHTQGTFGYTF. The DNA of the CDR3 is TGTGCCAGCAGTCCTCATACACAGGGTACTTTTGGCTACACCTTC.

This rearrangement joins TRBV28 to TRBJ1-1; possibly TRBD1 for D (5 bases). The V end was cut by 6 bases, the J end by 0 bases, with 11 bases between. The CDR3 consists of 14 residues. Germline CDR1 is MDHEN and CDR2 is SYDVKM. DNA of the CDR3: TGTGCCAGCAGCTCGGTGGGACTGAACACTGAAGCTTTCTTT. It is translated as CASSSVGLNTEAFF.

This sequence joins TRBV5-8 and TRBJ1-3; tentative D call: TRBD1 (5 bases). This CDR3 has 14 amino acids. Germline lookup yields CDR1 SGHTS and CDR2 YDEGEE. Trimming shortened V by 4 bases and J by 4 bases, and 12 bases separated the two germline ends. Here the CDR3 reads CASSPQASGNTIYF. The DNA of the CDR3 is TGTGCCAGCAGCCCACAGGCGAGCGGAAACACCATATATTTT.

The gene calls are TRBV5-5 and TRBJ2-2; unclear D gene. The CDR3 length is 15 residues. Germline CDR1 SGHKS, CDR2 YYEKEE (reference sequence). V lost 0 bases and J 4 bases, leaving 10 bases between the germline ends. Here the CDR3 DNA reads TGTGCCAGCAGCTTGGAAGGGCCCATCACCGGGGAGCTGTTTTTT. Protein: CASSLEGPITGELFF.